Following are 8 T cell receptor beta chains from one sample sequenced in a study of type 1 and type 2 diabetes patients. PCR was run on genomic DNA. The TCR beta CDR3 region was amplified using 30 forward and 13 reverse primers. TCRdb redid the calling of the multiplex PCR reads with MiXCR, one entry per CDR3 protein. Of 250,000 or so distinct CDR3 sequences listed, approximately 45% were seen once; the top ten hold roughly 15%. Input material: peripheral blood mononuclear cells (PBMCs). Source of these receptors: a man in his late teens or twenties with type 2 diabetes.

This clonotype was picked up a small number of times. CDR3 coding DNA: TGTGCCAGCAGCCTAACAGCTCCGGGACAGGGGAAGGCTTTCTTT. Translation gives CASSLTAPGQGKAFF. The J gene is TRBJ1-1, the V gene TRBV7-2, with TRBD1 identical over 10 bases. V shed 5 bases, J shed 11 bases, and the junction held 14 bases outside the gene matches. CDR1 is SGHTA and CDR2 is FQGNSA in the germline V gene. The CDR3 sequence is 15 residues long.

This clonotype came up a few times. The chain employs TRBV7-8 and TRBJ2-1; no definite D call. The CDR3 loop spans 11 amino acids. Germline CDR1 and CDR2: SGHVS and FQNEAQ. V lost 3 bases, J lost 10 bases, and 7 bases lay in between. The CDR3 coding sequence is TGTGCCAGCAGCTTGCATGAGGAGCAGTTCTTC. Encoded protein: CASSLHEEQFF.

The V and J genes are TRBV30 and TRBJ2-7; 10 bases align to TRBD1. The V gene end was trimmed by 0 bases and the J gene end by 2 bases; junction bases not matched to a gene: 4. The length of the CDR3 is 15 residues. The germline V gene has CDR1 GTSNPN and CDR2 SVGIG (reference sequence). CDR3 region: CAWSVRGTGAYEQYF. The DNA for the CDR3 is TGTGCCTGGAGTGTACGGGGGACAGGGGCCTACGAGCAGTACTTC.

The chain couples TRBV25-1 to TRBJ2-3, with 11 bases fitting TRBD2. The CDR3 runs 16 residues. The germline V gene encodes CDR1 MGHDK and CDR2 SYGVNS. V was pared by 5 bases and J by 6 bases, with 10 bases of the junction left unmatched. The CDR3 spells CASSTHSGRASDTQYF. CDR3 sequence (DNA): TGTGCCAGCAGTACTCATAGCGGGAGGGCCTCGGATACGCAGTATTTT.

There are a few counts of this clonotype. V is TRBV11-2 and J is TRBJ1-1, with D perhaps TRBD1 (5 bases). Trimming cost V 2 bases and J 0 bases, with 19 bases left between them. The CDR3 runs to 18 residues. Germline V gene data show CDR1 as SGHAT and CDR2 as FQNNGV. CDR3 DNA: TGTGCCAGCAGCTTAATAGGCAGGGCAGGCAACATGAACACTGAAGCTTTCTTT. Protein sequence: CASSLIGRAGNMNTEAFF. Looking up the rest from reference TRBV11-2 and TRBJ1-1 gives the full variable domain: EAGVAQSPRYKIIEKRQSVAFWCNPISGHATLYWYQQILGQGPKLLIQFQNNGVVDDSQLPKDRFSAERLKGVDSTLKIQPAKLEDSAVYLCASSLIGRAGNMNTEAFFGQGTRLTVV.

The chain has TRBV7-8 and TRBJ2-1, with D perhaps TRBD2 (5 bases). This CDR3 has 18 residues. The V end lost 2 bases, the J end lost 2 bases, and 19 bases lay between the germline ends. Germline values: CDR1 SGHVS, CDR2 FQNEAQ. CDR3 residues: CASSLPEIGVPTYNEQFF. The CDR3 DNA is TGTGCCAGCAGCTTACCGGAGATCGGGGTACCAACCTACAATGAGCAGTTCTTC. Full variable domain (remainder filled in from reference TRBV7-8 and TRBJ2-1): GAGVSQSPRYKVAKRGQDVALRCDPISGHVSLFWYQQALGQGPEFLTYFQNEAQLDKSGLPSDRFFAERPEGSVSTLKIQRTQQEDSAVYLCASSLPEIGVPTYNEQFFGPGTRLTVL.

The rearrangement uses TRBV10-3 and TRBJ1-5; TRBD1 might be the D (6 bases). The length of the CDR3 is 16 residues. Germline V gives CDR1 ENHRY, CDR2 SYGVKD. Trimming shortened V by 0 bases and J by 0 bases, and 9 bases separated the two germline ends. The DNA of the CDR3 is TGTGCCATCAGTGAGTCAGGACAGCTTAGCAATCAGCCCCAGCATTTT. Translating it yields CAISESGQLSNQPQHF.

The rearrangement links TRBV19 to TRBJ1-3; D possibly corresponds to TRBD1 (6 bases). CDR1 and CDR2 (germline): LNHDA, SQIVND (reference sequence). V was pared by 10 bases and J by 5 bases, with 21 bases between. The CDR3 spans 15 residues. The CDR3, as DNA: TGTGCCACTAACCCCCAGGGAGGGGGTCGAAACACCATATATTTT. Translation: CATNPQGGGRNTIYF.